The clone carrying this T cell receptor (beta chain) was seen at least ten times. What it binds is not known. PBMCs stored at -80 C, 2 million in total, were the source of the unsorted libraries. As for the cDNA, it was generated by 5'RACE with 10-nucleotide random UMIs. A single record per CDR3 protein comes from TCRdb applying MiXCR to the 5' RACE reads. The repertoire includes 45,000 to 55,000 distinct CDR3 sequences, about 3.7% of them detected once, and about 6.3% sits in the top ten. This sample is drawn from a study of neurological immune-mediated disorders. The ends lost 6 bases at V and 4 bases at J; junction bases unmatched: 7. This CDR3 is built from 14 residues. Study-wide findings and caveats: The most TCR clonal expansion was seen in HTLV-1-associated myelopathy, and the least was seen in multiple sclerosis, which fell below healthy controls.

Material: PBMCs. The sequence derives from a man aged 35-49 years with multiple sclerosis. V gene TRBV12-3 or TRBV12-4 combines with J gene TRBJ2-7, with 9 bases that match TRBD1. The CDR3 here is CASRIGTGTYEQYF. The CDR3 DNA sequence: TGTGCCAGCAGAATAGGGACAGGGACGTACGAGCAGTACTTC.